Shown below are 19 T cell receptor beta chains from a single sample sequenced in a study of long-term antiretroviral therapy in people with HIV. The libraries were made with immunoSEQ v3.0 at survey level. Assay: immunoSEQ multiplex PCR; the TCRdb copy retains only in-frame clones and omits some. This repertoire shows 14,000 or so clones, nearly 90% found once; its top ten account for more than 9%. This material consisted of unsorted PBMCs, taken 6.2 years after starting antiretroviral therapy. These receptors were obtained from a man between 35 and 55 years old with HIV.

V gene TRBV7-8 combines with J gene TRBJ1-5, with a possible D match to TRBD1 (6 bases). Germline CDR1 SGHVS, CDR2 FQNEAQ. The ends were cut back, 4 bases at V and 2 bases at J, with 21 bases in the middle. This CDR3 comprises 18 residues. The CDR3 DNA follows: TGTGCCAGCAGCTCTACCCGCGGCAGGGGTGAAGGCAATCAGCCCCAGCATTTT. This encodes CASSSTRGRGEGNQPQHF.

This chain connects TRBV5-1 to TRBJ2-1; 9 bases align to TRBD2. The germline V gene encodes CDR1 SGHRS and CDR2 YFSETQ. V dropped 1 base and J dropped 0; count of bases not matched to a gene: 2. CDR3 length equals 16 residues. CDR3 bases: TGCGCCAGCAGCTTGCTAGCGGGAAGCTCCTACAATGAGCAGTTCTTC. It codes for CASSLLAGSSYNEQFF.

The chain is built from TRBV28 and TRBJ1-5, with D hard to call. CDR1 is MDHEN, CDR2 SYDVKM, per germline. Trimming removed 6 bases at V and 6 bases at J, with 15 bases between. This CDR3 region has 14 residues. DNA for the CDR3: TGTGCCAGCAGCCGAAGACACCTCGGTCAGCCCCAGCATTTT. Amino acid sequence: CASSRRHLGQPQHF.

The V call is TRBV5-1, the J call TRBJ1-3, with D perhaps TRBD1 (5 bases). Germline values: CDR1 SGHRS, CDR2 YFSETQ. CDR3 length: 16 amino acids. V was trimmed by 4 bases and J by 0 bases, leaving 14 bases between them. The CDR3 protein is CASSTGTALSGNTIYF. The CDR3 region has the DNA TGCGCCAGCAGCACCGGGACCGCTCTCTCTGGAAACACCATATATTTT. Drawing the rest from reference TRBV5-1 and TRBJ1-3, the complete variable domain is KAGVTQTPRYLIKTRGQQVTLSCSPISGHRSVSWYQQTPGQGLQFLFEYFSETQRNKGNFPGRFSGRQFSNSRSEMNVSTLELGDSALYLCASSTGTALSGNTIYFGEGSWLTVV.

The gene calls are TRBV11-3 and TRBJ2-1; tentatively, D is TRBD2 (5 bases). Trimming took 5 bases from V and 8 from J, leaving 7 bases between them. This CDR3 is built from 11 residues. From germline, CDR1 is SGHNT and CDR2 YENEEA. The CDR3 bases are TGTGCCAGCAGCACAGCGGATGAGCAGTTCTTC. It is translated as CASSTADEQFF.

The chain is built from TRBV10-3 and TRBJ2-5; TRBD2 matches 13 bases. The DNA end favors TRBJ2-7, so the J call may be wrong. The germline V gene has CDR1 ENHRY and CDR2 SYGVKD. The CDR3 extends over 14 amino acids. CDR3 sequence: CAISEGTSGNEQYF. The CDR3 coding sequence is TGTGCCATCAGTGAAGGGACTAGCGGGAACGAGCAGTACTTC.

The DNA for the CDR3 is TGTGCCAGCAGCATAGGACAGGGCGAGCACACTGAAGCTTTCTTT. This sequence encodes CASSIGQGEHTEAFF. The V call is TRBV11-1, the J call TRBJ1-1, with 8 nucleotides matching TRBD1. With V trimmed by 5 bases and J by 3 bases, 8 bases remained unmatched. This CDR3 is built from 15 residues. Germline V gene sequence: CDR1 SGHAT, CDR2 FQDESV (reference sequence).

The CDR3: CASSSLFGQVEEKLFF. Here the CDR3 DNA reads TGTGCCAGCAGCTCCCTTTTTGGACAAGTGGAAGAAAAACTGTTTTTT. The gene calls are TRBV7-9 and TRBJ1-4; perhaps TRBD1 as D (5 bases). The CDR3 totals 16 residues. The germline V and J ends were trimmed by 4 bases and 8 bases, with 20 bases remaining between them. The germline V gene has CDR1 SEHNR and CDR2 FQNEAQ (reference sequence).

V is TRBV2 and J is TRBJ1-2, with no clear D. The CDR3 has 13 residues. V was pared by 7 bases and J by 7 bases, with 16 bases between. Per germline, CDR1 SNHLY and CDR2 FYNNEI. CDR3 in amino acids: CASISEGIIGYTF. The CDR3 DNA follows: TGTGCCAGCATCTCGGAAGGGATTATTGGCTACACCTTC. Complete variable domain (other parts from reference TRBV2 and TRBJ1-2): EPEVTQTPSHQVTQMGQEVILRCVPISNHLYFYWYRQILGQKVEFLVSFYNNEISEKSEIFDDQFSVERPDGSNFTLKIRSTKLEDSAMYFCASISEGIIGYTFGSGTRLTVV.

This chain joins TRBV28 and TRBJ1-2, with 7 positions matching TRBD1. The germline CDR1 and CDR2 sequences are MDHEN and SYDVKM. With 6 bases clipped from V and 7 bases from J, the junction kept 8 bases outside the gene matches. The CDR3 extends over 13 amino acids. The DNA for the CDR3 is TGTGCCAGCAGCTTGGTTACAGGGGTTGGCTACACCTTC. Its protein product is CASSLVTGVGYTF.

The chain employs TRBV30 and TRBJ1-1; 8 nucleotides align to TRBD1. Germline assignment: CDR1 GTSNPN and CDR2 SVGIG (reference sequence). V trimming: 0 bases; J trimming: 5 bases; junction bases outside the gene matches: 2. This CDR3 is built from 13 residues. The CDR3 nucleotides are TGTGCCTGGAGTGTGGACAGGGATACTGAAGCTTTCTTT. Translation gives CAWSVDRDTEAFF.

This clone was seen a single time. The rearrangement joins TRBV29-1 to TRBJ2-3; no definite D call. The germline V gene encodes CDR1 SQVTM and CDR2 ANQGSEA. The CDR3 spans 14 residues. Deletions cut 4 bases from V and 2 bases from J, with 13 bases between. CDR3 in amino acids: CSVVDFSNTDTQYF. Here the CDR3 DNA reads TGCAGCGTTGTTGACTTCTCCAACACAGATACGCAGTATTTT.

The V gene is TRBV2, the J gene TRBJ2-6; weak D call: TRBD2 (5 bases). Trimming removed 2 bases from V and 3 bases from J, with 5 bases in between. CDR1 and CDR2 (germline): SNHLY, FYNNEI. The CDR3 loop spans 14 amino acids. This CDR3 is CASSERGGANVLTF. The CDR3 DNA is TGTGCCAGCAGTGAACGGGGTGGGGCCAACGTCCTGACTTTC.

This clone has only a few counts. This rearrangement joins TRBV19 to TRBJ2-2; TRBD1 matches 12 bases. Trimming cost V 5 bases and J 4 bases; bases outside gene matches: 5. The CDR3 runs to 16 residues. The germline CDR1 and CDR2 sequences are LNHDA and SQIVND (reference sequence). The CDR3 loop reads CASSLGTGGGTGELFF. The CDR3 nucleotides read TGTGCCAGTAGTTTAGGGACAGGGGGCGGCACCGGGGAGCTGTTTTTT. Together with reference TRBV19 and TRBJ2-2, the CDR3 gives the full variable domain: DGGITQSPKYLFRKEGQNVTLSCEQNLNHDAMYWYRQDPGQGLRLIYYSQIVNDFQKGDIAEGYSVSREKKESFPLTVTSAQKNPTAFYLCASSLGTGGGTGELFFGEGSRLTVL.

V and J are TRBV30 and TRBJ1-6, with a weak D call TRBD1 (5 bases). Between the trimmed V and J ends, which lost 4 bases and 8 bases, there was a span of 12 bases. CDR3 length equals 13 residues. The germline gives CDR1 GTSNPN, CDR2 SVGIG (reference sequence). The CDR3 loop is CAWMRGSDSPLHF. The CDR3 DNA reads as TGTGCCTGGATGAGGGGTTCGGATTCACCCCTCCACTTT.

The chain employs TRBV19 and TRBJ2-2; a possible D gene is TRBD1 (7 bases). Trimming took 6 bases from V and 5 from J, leaving 16 bases between them. The CDR3 runs 15 residues. Germline values: CDR1 LNHDA, CDR2 SQIVND (reference sequence). The CDR3 is CASSLRQGGTGELFF. The CDR3 region has the DNA TGTGCCAGTAGCCTAAGACAGGGAGGTACCGGGGAGCTGTTTTTT.

The chain carries TRBV19 and TRBJ1-1; TRBD1 matches at 8 bases. Trimming at V came to 6 bases and at J to 4 bases, leaving 7 bases not matched to a gene. This CDR3 comprises 14 residues. Germline CDR1 and CDR2: LNHDA and SQIVND (reference sequence). The DNA for the CDR3 is TGTGCCAGTAGACCACAGGGGACAGGCACTGAAGCTTTCTTT. This encodes CASRPQGTGTEAFF.

The chain links TRBV7-3 to TRBJ2-5, with D perhaps matching TRBD1 (5 bases). The CDR3 runs to 14 residues. V lost 5 bases and J lost 2, with 12 bases in between. The germline CDR1 and CDR2 sequences are SGHTA and FQGTGA. CDR3: CASSRTGTQETQYF. The DNA of the CDR3 is TGTGCCAGCAGCCGTACAGGTACTCAAGAGACCCAGTACTTC.

CDR3 in amino acids: CASSFWILPGGYYEQYF. For the CDR3, the DNA is TGTGCCAGCAGTTTTTGGATATTGCCGGGAGGGTATTACGAGCAGTACTTC. This chain joins TRBV28 and TRBJ2-7; TRBD2 matches at 8 bases. The V and J ends lost 3 bases and 4 bases, in that order; junction bases with no gene match: 14. Germline values: CDR1 MDHEN, CDR2 SYDVKM. The length of the CDR3 is 17 residues.